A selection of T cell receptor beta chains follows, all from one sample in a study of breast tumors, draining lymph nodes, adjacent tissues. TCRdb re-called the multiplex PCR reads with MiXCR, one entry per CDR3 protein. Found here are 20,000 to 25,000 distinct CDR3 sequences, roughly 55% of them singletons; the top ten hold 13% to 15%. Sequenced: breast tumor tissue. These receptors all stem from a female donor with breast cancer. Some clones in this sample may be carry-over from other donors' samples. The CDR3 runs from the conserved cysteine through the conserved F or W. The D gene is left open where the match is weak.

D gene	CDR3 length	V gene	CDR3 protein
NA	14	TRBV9	CASSVDITAYEQYF
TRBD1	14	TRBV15	CATSFGTGSYEQYF
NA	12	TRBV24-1	CATSDFPSEQFF
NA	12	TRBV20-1	CSARAQVDTQYF
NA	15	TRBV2	CASSVRSGSTDTQYF
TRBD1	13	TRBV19	CASSMDRGETQYF
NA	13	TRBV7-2	CASSSTGANVLTF
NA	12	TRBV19	CASSTGMWGYTF
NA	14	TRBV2	CASIATAYNSPLHF
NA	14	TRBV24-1	CATSDLASTDTQYF
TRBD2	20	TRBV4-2	CASSLTGTSAEMWSYNEQFF
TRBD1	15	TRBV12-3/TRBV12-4	CASSRPQGAVGELFF
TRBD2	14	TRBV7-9	CASSFEAGGNEQYF
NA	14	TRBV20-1	CSARDSREIYEQYF
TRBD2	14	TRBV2	CASTGLAGGDTQYF
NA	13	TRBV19	CASSPDSSYEQYF
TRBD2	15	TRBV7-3	CASSSGGGNTGELFF
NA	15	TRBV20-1	CSAPYDGGISYGYTF
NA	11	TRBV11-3	CASRGDNEQFF
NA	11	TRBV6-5	CASSRAQGYTF
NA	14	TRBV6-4	CASSSGNPPREQYF
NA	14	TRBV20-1	CSAAREGSNSPLHF
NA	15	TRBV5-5	CASSAWQARGETQYF
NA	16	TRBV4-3	CASTQALSGGRSPLHF
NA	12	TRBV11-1	CASSLFAETQYF
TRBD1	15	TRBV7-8	CASSLYRGEDEKLFF